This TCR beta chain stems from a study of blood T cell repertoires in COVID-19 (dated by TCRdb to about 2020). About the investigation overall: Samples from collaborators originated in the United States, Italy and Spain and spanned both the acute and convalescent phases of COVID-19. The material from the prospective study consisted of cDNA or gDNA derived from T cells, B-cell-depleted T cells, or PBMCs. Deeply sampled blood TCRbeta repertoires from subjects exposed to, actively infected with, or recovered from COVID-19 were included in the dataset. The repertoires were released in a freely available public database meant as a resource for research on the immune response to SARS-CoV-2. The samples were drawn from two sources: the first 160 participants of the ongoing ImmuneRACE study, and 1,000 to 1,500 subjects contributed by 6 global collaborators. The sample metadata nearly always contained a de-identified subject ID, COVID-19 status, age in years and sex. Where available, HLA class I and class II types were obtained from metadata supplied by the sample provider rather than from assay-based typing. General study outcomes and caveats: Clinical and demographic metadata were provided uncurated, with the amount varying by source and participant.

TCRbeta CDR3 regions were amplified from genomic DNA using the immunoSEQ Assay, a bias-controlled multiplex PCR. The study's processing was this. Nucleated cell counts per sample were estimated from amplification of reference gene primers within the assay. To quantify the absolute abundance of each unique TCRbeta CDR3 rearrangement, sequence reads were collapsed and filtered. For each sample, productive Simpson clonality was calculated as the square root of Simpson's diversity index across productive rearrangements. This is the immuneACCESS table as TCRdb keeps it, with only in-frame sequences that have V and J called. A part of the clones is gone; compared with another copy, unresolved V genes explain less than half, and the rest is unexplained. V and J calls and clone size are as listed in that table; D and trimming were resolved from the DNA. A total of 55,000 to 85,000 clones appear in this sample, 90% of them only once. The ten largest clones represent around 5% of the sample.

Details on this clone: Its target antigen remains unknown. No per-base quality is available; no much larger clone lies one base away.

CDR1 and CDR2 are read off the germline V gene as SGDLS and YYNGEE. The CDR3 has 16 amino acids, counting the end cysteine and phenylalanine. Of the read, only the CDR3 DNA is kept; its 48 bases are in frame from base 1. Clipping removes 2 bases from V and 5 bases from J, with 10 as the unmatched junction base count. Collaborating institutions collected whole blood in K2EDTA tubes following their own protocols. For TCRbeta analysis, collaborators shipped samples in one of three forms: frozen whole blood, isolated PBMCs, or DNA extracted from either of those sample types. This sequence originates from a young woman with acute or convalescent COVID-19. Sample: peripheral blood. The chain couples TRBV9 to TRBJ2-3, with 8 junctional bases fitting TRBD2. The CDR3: CASSVFGREEGDTQYF. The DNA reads TGTGCCAGCAGCGTCTTTGGGCGGGAGGAGGGAGATACGCAGTATTTT.